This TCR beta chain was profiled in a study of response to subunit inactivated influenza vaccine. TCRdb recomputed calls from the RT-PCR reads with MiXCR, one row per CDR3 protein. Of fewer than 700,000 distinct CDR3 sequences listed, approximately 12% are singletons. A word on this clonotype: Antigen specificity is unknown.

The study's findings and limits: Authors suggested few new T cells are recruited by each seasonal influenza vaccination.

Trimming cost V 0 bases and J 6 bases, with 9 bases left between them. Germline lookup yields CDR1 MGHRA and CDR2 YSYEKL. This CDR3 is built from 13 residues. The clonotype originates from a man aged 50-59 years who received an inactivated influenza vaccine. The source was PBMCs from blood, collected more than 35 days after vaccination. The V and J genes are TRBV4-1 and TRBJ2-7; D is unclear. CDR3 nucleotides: TGCGCCAGCAGCCAAGAGTTTGTAGGCGAGCAGTACTTC. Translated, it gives CASSQEFVGEQYF.